This TCR beta chain was sequenced for a study of cytomegalovirus exposure and HLA in healthy donors. Whole-study results and caveats: A later analysis found common viral pathogens apparently linked to several of the most significant clusters. Most TCR sequences were uncommon, yet certain public TCRs appeared in many donors.

60 Vbeta and 13 Jbeta primers were used in PCR. Generated by immunoSEQ multiplex PCR, the TCRdb table keeps only in-frame clones and is missing some. This table holds some 250,000 clones, 82% found once. On this clone itself: Its antigen is not known.

Trimming cost V 6 bases and J 9 bases; bases outside gene matches: 5. Germline-derived CDR1 and CDR2 are LNHDA and SQIVND (reference sequence). There are 12 residues in the CDR3. V is TRBV19 and J is TRBJ1-1; TRBD1 agrees at 9 bases. The receptor was derived from a woman in her thirties or forties in good health and CMV-seropositive. Specimen: PBMCs. The CDR3 sequence is CASRPGQGKAFF. CDR3 nucleotides: TGTGCCAGTAGGCCCGGACAGGGGAAAGCTTTCTTT.